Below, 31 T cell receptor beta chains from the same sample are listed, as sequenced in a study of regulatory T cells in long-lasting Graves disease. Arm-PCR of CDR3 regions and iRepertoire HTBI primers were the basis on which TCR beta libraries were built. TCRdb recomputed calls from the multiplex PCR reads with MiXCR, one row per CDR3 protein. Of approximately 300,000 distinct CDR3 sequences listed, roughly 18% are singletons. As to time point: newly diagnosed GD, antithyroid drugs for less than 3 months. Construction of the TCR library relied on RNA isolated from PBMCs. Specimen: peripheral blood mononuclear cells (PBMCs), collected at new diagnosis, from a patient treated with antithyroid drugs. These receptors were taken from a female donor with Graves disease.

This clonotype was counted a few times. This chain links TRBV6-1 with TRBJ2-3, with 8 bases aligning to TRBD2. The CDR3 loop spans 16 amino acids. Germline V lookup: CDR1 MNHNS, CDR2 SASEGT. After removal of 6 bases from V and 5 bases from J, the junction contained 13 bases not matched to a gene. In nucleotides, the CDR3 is TGTGCCAGCAGCCAGGAGCTGGCGGGAGGCGGAGATACGCAGTATTTT. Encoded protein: CASSQELAGGGDTQYF.

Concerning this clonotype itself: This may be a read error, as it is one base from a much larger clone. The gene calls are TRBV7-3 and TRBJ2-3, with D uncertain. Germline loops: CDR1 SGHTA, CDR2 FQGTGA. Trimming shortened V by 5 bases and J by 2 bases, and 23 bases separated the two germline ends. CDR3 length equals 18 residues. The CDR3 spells CASSPTSTAQAPTDTQYF. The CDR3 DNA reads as TGTGCCAGCAGCCCTACTTCCACCGCCCAAGCGCCCACAGATACGCAGTATTTT.

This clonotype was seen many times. The CDR3 DNA is TGTGCCAGCAGGGAACAGGGCCGACACACAGATACGCAGTATTTT. It codes for CASREQGRHTDTQYF. The gene calls are TRBV7-9 and TRBJ2-3; D might be TRBD1 (6 bases). Trimming left V 6 bases short and J 2 bases short, with 15 bases between. The CDR3 runs to 15 residues. Germline assignment: CDR1 SEHNR and CDR2 FQNEAQ (reference sequence).

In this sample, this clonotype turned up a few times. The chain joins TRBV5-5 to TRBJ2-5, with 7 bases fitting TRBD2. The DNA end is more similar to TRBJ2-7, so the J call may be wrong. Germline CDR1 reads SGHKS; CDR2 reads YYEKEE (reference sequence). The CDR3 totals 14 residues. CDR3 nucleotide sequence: TGTGCCAGCAGCTTGGTGGCGGGGGTTTACGAGCAGTACTTC. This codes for CASSLVAGVYEQYF.

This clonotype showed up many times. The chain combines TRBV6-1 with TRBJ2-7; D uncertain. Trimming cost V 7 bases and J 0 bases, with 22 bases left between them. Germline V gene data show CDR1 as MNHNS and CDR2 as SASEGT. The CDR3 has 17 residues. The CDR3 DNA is TGTGCCAGCAACCCAGGAGTGGTGAGAACCACCTCCTACGAGCAGTACTTC. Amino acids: CASNPGVVRTTSYEQYF.

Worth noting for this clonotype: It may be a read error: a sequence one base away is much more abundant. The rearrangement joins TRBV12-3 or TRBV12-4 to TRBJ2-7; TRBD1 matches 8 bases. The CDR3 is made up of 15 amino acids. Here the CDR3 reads CASSLGTGRSYGQYF. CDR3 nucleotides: TGTGCCAGCAGTTTAGGGACAGGGAGGTCCTACGGGCAGTACTTC.

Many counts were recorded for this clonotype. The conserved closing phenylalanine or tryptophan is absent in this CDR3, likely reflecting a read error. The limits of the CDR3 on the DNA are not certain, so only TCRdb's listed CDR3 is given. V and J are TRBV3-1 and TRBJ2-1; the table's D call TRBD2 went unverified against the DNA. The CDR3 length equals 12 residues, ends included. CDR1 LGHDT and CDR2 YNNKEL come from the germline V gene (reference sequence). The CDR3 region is CASSQGREGRSV.

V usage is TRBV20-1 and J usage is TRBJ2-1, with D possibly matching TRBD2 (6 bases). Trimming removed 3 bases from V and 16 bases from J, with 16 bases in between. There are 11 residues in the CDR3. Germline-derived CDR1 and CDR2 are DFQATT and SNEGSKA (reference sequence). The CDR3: CSARWGEKYFF. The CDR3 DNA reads TGCAGTGCTAGGTGGGGGGAGAAGTACTTCTTC.

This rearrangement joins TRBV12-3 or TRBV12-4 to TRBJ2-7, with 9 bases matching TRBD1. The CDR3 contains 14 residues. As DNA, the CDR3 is TGTGCCAGCAGTTTGACGACAGGGGGTAACGAGCTGTACGTC. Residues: CASSLTTGGNELYV.

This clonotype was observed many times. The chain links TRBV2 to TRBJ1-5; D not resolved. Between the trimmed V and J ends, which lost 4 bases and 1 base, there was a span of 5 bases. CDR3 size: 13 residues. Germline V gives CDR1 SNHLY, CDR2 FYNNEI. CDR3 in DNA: TGTGCCAGCAGTGTGGGCAGCAATCAGCCCCAGCATTTT. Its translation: CASSVGSNQPQHF. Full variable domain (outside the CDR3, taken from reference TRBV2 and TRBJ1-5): EPEVTQTPSHQVTQMGQEVILRCVPISNHLYFYWYRQILGQKVEFLVSFYNNEISEKSEIFDDQFSVERPDGSNFTLKIRSTKLEDSAMYFCASSVGSNQPQHFGDGTRLSIL.

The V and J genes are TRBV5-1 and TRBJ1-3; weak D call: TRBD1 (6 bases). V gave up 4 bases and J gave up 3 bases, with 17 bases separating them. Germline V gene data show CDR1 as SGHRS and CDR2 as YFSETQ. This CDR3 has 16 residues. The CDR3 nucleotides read TGCGCCAGCAGCGGCGGGGGCAGAGCAGGTGGAAACACCATATATTTT. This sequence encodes CASSGGGRAGGNTIYF. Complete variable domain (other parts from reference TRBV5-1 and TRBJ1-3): KAGVTQTPRYLIKTRGQQVTLSCSPISGHRSVSWYQQTPGQGLQFLFEYFSETQRNKGNFPGRFSGRQFSNSRSEMNVSTLELGDSALYLCASSGGGRAGGNTIYFGEGSWLTVV.

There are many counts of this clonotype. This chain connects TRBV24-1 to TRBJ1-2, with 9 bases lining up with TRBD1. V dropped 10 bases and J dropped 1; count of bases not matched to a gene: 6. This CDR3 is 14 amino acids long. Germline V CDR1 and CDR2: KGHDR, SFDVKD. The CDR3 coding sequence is TGTGCCACATCCGGGACAGGGAATAACTATGGCTACACCTTC. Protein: CATSGTGNNYGYTF.

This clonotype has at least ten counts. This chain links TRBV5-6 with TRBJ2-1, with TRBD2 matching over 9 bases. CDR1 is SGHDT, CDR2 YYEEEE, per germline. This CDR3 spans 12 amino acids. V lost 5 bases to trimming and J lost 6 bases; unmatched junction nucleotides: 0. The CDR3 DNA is TGTGCCAGCAGGGGACTAGCCAATGAGCAGTTCTTC. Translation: CASRGLANEQFF.

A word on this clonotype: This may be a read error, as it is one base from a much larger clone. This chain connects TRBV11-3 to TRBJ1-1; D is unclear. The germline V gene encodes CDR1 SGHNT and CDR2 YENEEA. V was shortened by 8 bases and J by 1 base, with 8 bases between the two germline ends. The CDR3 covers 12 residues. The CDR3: CASGGWNTEAFF. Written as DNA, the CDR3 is TGTGCCAGCGGCGGGTGGAACACTGAAGCTTTCTTT.

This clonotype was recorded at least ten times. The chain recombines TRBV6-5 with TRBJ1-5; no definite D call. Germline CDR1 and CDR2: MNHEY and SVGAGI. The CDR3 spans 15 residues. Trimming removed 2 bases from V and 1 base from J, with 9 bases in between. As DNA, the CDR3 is TGTGCCAGCAGTTACAACGAAGGAAGCAATCAGCCCCAGCATTTT. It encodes CASSYNEGSNQPQHF.

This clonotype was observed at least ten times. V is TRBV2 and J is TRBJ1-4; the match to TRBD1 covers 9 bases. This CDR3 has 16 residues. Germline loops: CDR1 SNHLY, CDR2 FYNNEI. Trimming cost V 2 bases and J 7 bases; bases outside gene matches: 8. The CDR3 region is CASSESGGTGSEKLFF. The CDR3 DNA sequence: TGTGCCAGCAGTGAAAGCGGCGGGACAGGGAGTGAAAAACTGTTTTTT. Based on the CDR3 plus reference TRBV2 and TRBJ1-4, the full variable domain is EPEVTQTPSHQVTQMGQEVILRCVPISNHLYFYWYRQILGQKVEFLVSFYNNEISEKSEIFDDQFSVERPDGSNFTLKIRSTKLEDSAMYFCASSESGGTGSEKLFFGSGTQLSVL.

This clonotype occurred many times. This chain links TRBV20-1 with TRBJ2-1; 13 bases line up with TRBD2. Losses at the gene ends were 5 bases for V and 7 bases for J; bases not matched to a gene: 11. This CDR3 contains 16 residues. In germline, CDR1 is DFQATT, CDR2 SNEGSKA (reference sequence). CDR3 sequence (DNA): TGCAGTGCTGACCAGGGGACTAGCGGGATACGGAATGAGCAGTTCTTC. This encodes CSADQGTSGIRNEQFF.

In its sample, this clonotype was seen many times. The CDR3 DNA reads as TGTGCCAGCAGTTTTCGCCAGGGAGGTACTGAAGCTTTCTTT. As protein: CASSFRQGGTEAFF. The chain is built from TRBV12-3 or TRBV12-4 and TRBJ1-1; tentatively, D is TRBD1 (5 bases). The V and J ends lost 3 bases and 5 bases respectively, with 13 bases between them. CDR3 length equals 14 residues.

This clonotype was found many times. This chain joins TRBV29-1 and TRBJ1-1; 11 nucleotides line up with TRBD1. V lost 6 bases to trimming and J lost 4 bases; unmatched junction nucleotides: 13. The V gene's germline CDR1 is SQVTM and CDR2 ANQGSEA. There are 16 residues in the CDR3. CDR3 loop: CSVLDGTGGLGTEAFF. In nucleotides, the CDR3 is TGCAGCGTCCTCGACGGGACAGGGGGATTGGGCACTGAAGCTTTCTTT.

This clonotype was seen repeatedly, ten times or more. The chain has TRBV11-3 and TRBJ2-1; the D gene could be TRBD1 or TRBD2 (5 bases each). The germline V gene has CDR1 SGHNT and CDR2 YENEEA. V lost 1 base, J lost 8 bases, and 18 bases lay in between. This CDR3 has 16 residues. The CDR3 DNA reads TGTGCCAGCAGCTTAGCCTGGGACCCGATCGTGGATGAGCAGTTCTTC. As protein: CASSLAWDPIVDEQFF.

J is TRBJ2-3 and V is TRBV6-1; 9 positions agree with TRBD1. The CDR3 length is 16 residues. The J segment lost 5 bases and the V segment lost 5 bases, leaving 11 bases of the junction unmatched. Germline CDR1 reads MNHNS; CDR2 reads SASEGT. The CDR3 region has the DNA TGTGCCAGCAGTACCAACAGGGGGCCTTTCATAGATACGCAGTATTTT. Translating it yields CASSTNRGPFIDTQYF.

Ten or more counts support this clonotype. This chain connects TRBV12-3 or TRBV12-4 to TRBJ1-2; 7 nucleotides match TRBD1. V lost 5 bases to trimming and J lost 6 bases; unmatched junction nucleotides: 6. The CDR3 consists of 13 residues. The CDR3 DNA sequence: TGTGCCAGCAGTCAACAGGGGACGGATGGCTACACCTTC. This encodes CASSQQGTDGYTF.

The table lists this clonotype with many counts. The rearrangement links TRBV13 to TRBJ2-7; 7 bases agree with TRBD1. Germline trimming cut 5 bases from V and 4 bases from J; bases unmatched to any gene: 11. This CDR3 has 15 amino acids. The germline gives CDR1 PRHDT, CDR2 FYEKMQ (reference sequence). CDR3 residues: CASSRGTAKLYEQYF. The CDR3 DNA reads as TGTGCCAGCAGCCGAGGGACAGCCAAGCTTTACGAGCAGTACTTC.

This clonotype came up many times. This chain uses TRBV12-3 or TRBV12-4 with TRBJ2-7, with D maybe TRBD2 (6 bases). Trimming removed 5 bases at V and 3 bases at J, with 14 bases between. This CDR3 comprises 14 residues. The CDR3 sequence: CASSTLGGDYEQYF. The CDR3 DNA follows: TGTGCCAGCAGTACATTGGGCGGGGACTACGAGCAGTACTTC.

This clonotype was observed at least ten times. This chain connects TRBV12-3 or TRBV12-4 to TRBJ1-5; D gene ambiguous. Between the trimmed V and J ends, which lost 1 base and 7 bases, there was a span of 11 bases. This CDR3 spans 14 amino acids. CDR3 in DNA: TGTGCCAGCAGTTTAGTCGAGACGGAACAGCCCCAGCATTTT. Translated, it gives CASSLVETEQPQHF.

CDR3 nucleotide sequence: TGTGCCAGCAGTTTCGTGGGGGCTAGCGGGGGTCCTGAGAATGAGCAGTTCTTC. Protein: CASSFVGASGGPENEQFF. The chain couples TRBV6-2 or TRBV6-3 to TRBJ2-1, with 10 bases that match TRBD2. The CDR3 covers 18 residues. Trimming removed 4 bases from V and 7 bases from J; junction bases left unmatched: 16. Germline lookup yields CDR1 MNHEY and CDR2 SVGEGT.

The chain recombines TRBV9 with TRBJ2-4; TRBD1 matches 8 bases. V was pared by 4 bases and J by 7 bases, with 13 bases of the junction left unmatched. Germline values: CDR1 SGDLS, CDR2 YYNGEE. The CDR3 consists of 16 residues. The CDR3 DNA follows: TGTGCCAGCAGCCATAGCACCCGGGACAGGAGTAACATTCAGTACTTC. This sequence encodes CASSHSTRDRSNIQYF.

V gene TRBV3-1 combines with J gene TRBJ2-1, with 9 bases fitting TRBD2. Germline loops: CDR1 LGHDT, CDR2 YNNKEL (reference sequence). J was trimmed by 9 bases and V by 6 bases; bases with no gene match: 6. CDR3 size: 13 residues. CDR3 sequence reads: CASRRREGSEQFF. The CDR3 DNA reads TGTGCCAGCAGAAGGCGGGAGGGGTCTGAGCAGTTCTTC.

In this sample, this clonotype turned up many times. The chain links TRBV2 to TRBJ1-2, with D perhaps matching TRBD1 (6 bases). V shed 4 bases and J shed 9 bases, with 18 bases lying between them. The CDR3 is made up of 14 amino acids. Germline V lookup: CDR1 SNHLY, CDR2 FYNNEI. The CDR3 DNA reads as TGTGCCAGCAGTGGGACCCCCACTCGGGACAGCTACACCTTC. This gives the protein CASSGTPTRDSYTF.

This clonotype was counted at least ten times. The CDR3 loop is CASSAEGRTDEQYF. In DNA, the CDR3 is TGTGCCAGCAGCGCAGAGGGCAGGACCGACGAGCAGTACTTC. The chain recombines TRBV7-9 with TRBJ2-7; tentatively, D is TRBD2 (5 bases). Trimming shortened V by 5 bases and J by 5 bases, and 16 bases separated the two germline ends. Germline assignment: CDR1 SEHNR and CDR2 FQNEAQ (reference sequence). This CDR3 region has 14 residues.

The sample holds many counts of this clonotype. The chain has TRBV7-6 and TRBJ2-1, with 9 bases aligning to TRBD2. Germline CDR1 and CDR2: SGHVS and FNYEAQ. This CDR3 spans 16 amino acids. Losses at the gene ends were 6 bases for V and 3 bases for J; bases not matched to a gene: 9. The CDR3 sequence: CASSNQGLAGYNEQFF. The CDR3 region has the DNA TGTGCCAGCAGTAACCAGGGACTAGCAGGCTACAATGAGCAGTTCTTC.